This TCR beta chain was retrieved from a study of cytomegalovirus exposure and HLA in healthy donors. PCR primers comprised 60 Vbeta and 13 Jbeta primers. Assay used: immunoSEQ multiplex PCR; TCRdb lists only in-frame clones, some missing. The data hold 200,000 to 250,000 clones, with 75% to 85% observed a single time. This CDR3 contains 13 residues. J was trimmed by 8 bases and V by 7 bases; bases with no gene match: 9. Germline V gene lookup returns CDR1 SQVTM and CDR2 ANQGSEA. This TCR came from a woman in her fifties or sixties in good health and CMV-seropositive. Source material: PBMCs. The rearrangement links TRBV29-1 to TRBJ1-5, with 9 bases identical to TRBD1. Here the CDR3 DNA reads TGCAGCGCCGGAATCGACAGGGGGGAGCCCCAGCATTTT. It codes for CSAGIDRGEPQHF.